This TCR beta chain was profiled in a study of T-cell reconstitution after alpha-beta-depleted transplantation in children. This clonotype was found many times. With V trimmed by 3 bases and J by 1 base, 6 bases remained unmatched. CDR3 size: 17 residues. Germline CDR1 ENHRY, CDR2 SYGVKD. The library targeted TCRbeta and was prepared with unique molecular identifiers. Using its own MiXCR run on the PCR reads, TCRdb lists one record per CDR3 protein. Among about 200,000 distinct CDR3 sequences listed, roughly 14% were seen once. The sample consisted of PBMCs from the stem cell graft donor, taken from the stem cell graft. The rearrangement uses TRBV10-3 and TRBJ2-1, with 10 bases fitting TRBD2. The receptor was derived from a human donor who donated a stem cell graft to a child with acute lymphoblastic leukemia. CDR3 DNA: TGTGCCATCAGTGATGCGGCTAGCGGGAGTTCCTACAATGAGCAGTTCTTC. Amino acids: CAISDAASGSSYNEQFF.